Below, 32 T cell receptor beta chains from the same sample are listed, as sequenced in a study of T cells in Graves' hyperthyroidism and ophthalmopathy. Amplified TCR beta CDR3 regions derived from RNA transcripts. First-round RT-PCR of the TCR CDR3 relied on the HTBI primer set. Using its own MiXCR run on the multiplex PCR reads, TCRdb lists one record per CDR3 protein. The sample lists approximately 370,000 distinct CDR3 sequences, 15% occurring once. Sequencing was done on a sample of blood. The source of these receptors is a woman aged 25 to 39 with Graves' hyperthyroidism.

This clonotype was seen at least ten times. The rearrangement joins TRBV20-1 to TRBJ2-1; D possibly corresponds to TRBD2 (7 bases). The germline CDR1 and CDR2 sequences are DFQATT and SNEGSKA (reference sequence). The CDR3 spans 14 residues. V was trimmed by 5 bases and J by 7 bases, leaving 18 bases between them. The CDR3 DNA reads as TGCAGTGCTGCACTAGCGAGAGGGGGGAATGAGCAGTTCTTC. This gives the protein CSAALARGGNEQFF.

The chain recombines TRBV29-1 with TRBJ2-1; tentatively, D is TRBD1 or TRBD2 (5 bases each). This CDR3 region has 13 residues. The V and J ends lost 3 bases and 9 bases respectively, with 15 bases between them. CDR1 is SQVTM, CDR2 ANQGSEA, per germline. The CDR3 DNA reads TGCAGCGTTGATTCCTGGCTGAGGGGTGAGCAGTTCTTC. It is translated as CSVDSWLRGEQFF.

This clonotype was counted many times. The chain joins TRBV30 to TRBJ2-3, with D perhaps matching TRBD2 (6 bases). The germline V gene has CDR1 GTSNPN and CDR2 SVGIG (reference sequence). The CDR3 spans 15 residues. V gave up 0 bases and J gave up 2 bases, with 12 bases separating them. The CDR3 protein is CAWSVPGETTDTQYF. Here the CDR3 DNA reads TGTGCCTGGAGTGTACCGGGAGAGACCACAGATACGCAGTATTTT.

The sample holds many counts of this clonotype. This chain uses TRBV7-8 with TRBJ2-1; 8 bases line up with TRBD2. CDR3 length: 14 residues. Looked up from germline, CDR1 is SGHVS and CDR2 is FQNEAQ. Losses at the gene ends were 5 bases for V and 6 bases for J; bases not matched to a gene: 6. In nucleotides, the CDR3 is TGTGCCAGCAGCAATAGCGGGGAAACCAATGAGCAGTTCTTC. Translation: CASSNSGETNEQFF.

This clonotype was counted a few times. The V call is TRBV12-3 or TRBV12-4, the J call TRBJ2-1, with 8 bases lining up with TRBD2. Trimming cost V 6 bases and J 0 bases; bases outside gene matches: 7. This CDR3 is 16 amino acids long. The CDR3: CASSERTSRSYNEQFF. The CDR3 DNA sequence: TGTGCCAGCAGCGAAAGGACTAGCCGCTCCTACAATGAGCAGTTCTTC.

V usage is TRBV6-2 or TRBV6-3 and J usage is TRBJ2-4; D is uncertain. Trimming left V 4 bases short and J 0 bases short, with 16 bases between. The germline V gene has CDR1 MNHEY and CDR2 SVGEGT. The CDR3 is 17 amino acids. In DNA form, the CDR3 reads TGTGCCAGCAGTTTTCGTGGCAAACCTCTAGCCAAAAACATTCAGTACTTC. Its protein is CASSFRGKPLAKNIQYF.

This rearrangement joins TRBV28 to TRBJ2-7; 8 nucleotides align to TRBD2. Germline CDR1 reads MDHEN; CDR2 reads SYDVKM. Germline trimming cut 1 base from V and 8 bases from J; bases unmatched to any gene: 10. There are 15 residues in the CDR3. The CDR3 loop reads CASSLSPGRVYKQYF. The CDR3 nucleotides are TGTGCCAGCAGTTTATCCCCCGGGAGGGTTTACAAGCAGTACTTC.

The chain combines TRBV7-2 with TRBJ2-5, with D perhaps given as TRBD1 or TRBD2 (5 bases each). The CDR3 has 16 amino acids. Germline-derived CDR1 and CDR2 are SGHTA and FQGNSA. V was pared by 1 base and J by 5 bases, with 17 bases between. The CDR3 sequence: CASSLGPPRGRETQYF. In DNA, the CDR3 is TGTGCCAGCAGCTTAGGACCGCCGAGGGGTAGGGAGACCCAGTACTTC.

This clonotype was seen at least ten times. V usage is TRBV20-1 and J usage is TRBJ2-7, with D perhaps being TRBD1 or TRBD2 (5 bases each). The germline V gene encodes CDR1 DFQATT and CDR2 SNEGSKA (reference sequence). The V gene lost 5 bases and the J gene lost 6 bases, with 14 bases spanning the gap. The CDR3 covers 12 residues. The CDR3 coding sequence is TGCAGTGCTCGGGACCTCGTGGCCGAGCAGTACTTC. It codes for CSARDLVAEQYF.

The table lists this clonotype with many counts. The rearrangement uses TRBV3-1 and TRBJ2-7, with 14 bases aligning to TRBD2. After removal of 5 bases from V and 7 bases from J, the junction contained 7 bases not matched to a gene. CDR3 length: 15 residues. Per the germline V gene, CDR1 is LGHDT and CDR2 is YNNKEL (reference sequence). CDR3 sequence reads: CASSAGLAGVSEQYF. CDR3 bases: TGTGCCAGCAGCGCGGGACTAGCGGGAGTCTCTGAGCAGTACTTC.

This clonotype was counted only a few times. The chain combines TRBV30 with TRBJ2-7, with 8 bases fitting TRBD1. Trimming took 3 bases from V and 0 from J; bases not matched to a gene: 4. The length of the CDR3 is 14 residues. The germline V gene encodes CDR1 GTSNPN and CDR2 SVGIG (reference sequence). CDR3 amino acids: CAWRRTGSSYEQYF. Here the CDR3 DNA reads TGTGCCTGGAGAAGGACAGGGAGCTCCTACGAGCAGTACTTC.

Only a few counts were recorded for this clonotype. The genes are TRBV20-1 and TRBJ2-3; tentatively, D is TRBD2 (6 bases). CDR3 size: 12 residues. CDR1 DFQATT and CDR2 SNEGSKA come from the germline V gene (reference sequence). With 1 base removed from V and 5 bases from J, the gap between germline ends came to 7 bases. CDR3 amino acids: CSARGAGDTQYF. The CDR3, as DNA: TGCAGTGCTAGAGGAGCGGGAGATACGCAGTATTTT.

This clonotype has ten or more counts. This rearrangement joins TRBV28 to TRBJ2-2, with 7 bases lining up with TRBD1. There are 16 residues in the CDR3. CDR1 is MDHEN and CDR2 is SYDVKM in the germline V gene. The J segment lost 6 bases and the V segment lost 8 bases, leaving 15 bases of the junction unmatched. CDR3 residues: CASHPHATGTAGELFF. DNA for the CDR3: TGTGCCAGCCACCCCCATGCGACAGGGACGGCCGGGGAGCTGTTTTTT.

This clonotype was observed many times. The chain employs TRBV5-1 and TRBJ2-3; D is unclear. V lost 0 bases, J lost 2 bases, and 7 bases lay in between. The CDR3 contains 14 residues. From germline, CDR1 is SGHRS and CDR2 YFSETQ. The CDR3 reads CASSLGSVTDTQYF. In nucleotides, the CDR3 is TGCGCCAGCAGCTTGGGGTCTGTCACAGATACGCAGTATTTT. Complete variable domain (other parts from reference TRBV5-1 and TRBJ2-3): KAGVTQTPRYLIKTRGQQVTLSCSPISGHRSVSWYQQTPGQGLQFLFEYFSETQRNKGNFPGRFSGRQFSNSRSEMNVSTLELGDSALYLCASSLGSVTDTQYFGPGTRLTVL.

This sequence joins TRBV20-1 and TRBJ1-5; no reliable D call. The germline gives CDR1 DFQATT, CDR2 SNEGSKA (reference sequence). The CDR3 is 13 amino acids. V was shortened by 5 bases and J by 4 bases, with 12 bases between the two germline ends. The CDR3 reads CSAQDGKNQPQHF. The CDR3 DNA sequence: TGCAGTGCTCAAGACGGCAAGAATCAGCCCCAGCATTTT.

This clonotype appeared many times. The chain links TRBV30 to TRBJ2-1, with 12 positions matching TRBD1. In germline, CDR1 is GTSNPN, CDR2 SVGIG (reference sequence). This CDR3 comprises 18 residues. J gave up 8 bases and V 2 bases, and 16 bases lay outside the gene matches. The CDR3 is CAWSLEDVRDRGRHEQFF. The CDR3 DNA is TGTGCCTGGAGTTTAGAAGACGTCCGGGACAGGGGGCGACATGAGCAGTTCTTC.

At least ten counts were recorded for this clonotype. The chain employs TRBV28 and TRBJ1-1, with TRBD1 as a possible D gene (5 bases). Trimming pared 5 bases from V and 1 base from J, leaving 14 bases between. The CDR3 extends over 15 amino acids. Germline V lookup: CDR1 MDHEN, CDR2 SYDVKM. The CDR3 DNA is TGTGCCAGCAGTACCGAGGGACTCACGAACACTGAAGCTTTCTTT. Translating it yields CASSTEGLTNTEAFF.

This chain connects TRBV20-1 to TRBJ2-5; tentatively, D is TRBD2 (5 bases). V gave up 0 bases and J gave up 5 bases, with 13 bases separating them. The CDR3 totals 14 residues. Germline V gene data show CDR1 as DFQATT and CDR2 as SNEGSKA (reference sequence). The CDR3 spells CSARDPFGGETQYF. In DNA form, the CDR3 reads TGCAGTGCTAGAGACCCTTTTGGCGGGGAGACCCAGTACTTC.

This clonotype was counted at least ten times. This chain joins TRBV29-1 and TRBJ1-1; D is undetermined. CDR3 length: 11 amino acids. The V and J ends lost 3 bases and 10 bases respectively, with 12 bases between them. In germline, CDR1 is SQVTM, CDR2 ANQGSEA. CDR3 in DNA: TGCAGCGTTGAGGGGAACCATGGAGCTTTCTTT. Amino acid sequence: CSVEGNHGAFF.

There are a few counts of this clonotype. The chain has TRBV5-1 and TRBJ2-3; TRBD2 might be the D (6 bases). CDR1 is SGHRS and CDR2 is YFSETQ in the germline V gene. V lost 2 bases to trimming and J lost 2 bases, with 12 bases between them. The CDR3 covers 15 residues. DNA for the CDR3: TGCGCCAGCAGCTTTACTAGCAGGTCCACAGATACGCAGTATTTT. This sequence encodes CASSFTSRSTDTQYF.

This clonotype was picked up many times. The rearrangement links TRBV28 to TRBJ2-5; D is undetermined. Germline CDR1 reads MDHEN; CDR2 reads SYDVKM. The CDR3 has 13 amino acids. Deletions cut 5 bases from V and 3 bases from J, with 10 bases between. CDR3 in amino acids: CASSDMAEETQYF. CDR3 DNA: TGTGCCAGCAGTGATATGGCAGAAGAGACCCAGTACTTC. The variable domain in full, with the rest retrieved from reference TRBV28 and TRBJ2-5, is DVKVTQSSRYLVKRTGEKVFLECVQDMDHENMFWYRQDPGLGLRLIYFSYDVKMKEKGDIPEGYSVSREKKERFSLILESASTNQTSMYLCASSDMAEETQYFGPGTRLLVL.

This clonotype occurred many times. The chain is built from TRBV20-1 and TRBJ2-7; D remains ambiguous. The CDR3 loop spans 12 amino acids. V dropped 3 bases and J dropped 6 bases, with 12 bases sitting between them. Germline values: CDR1 DFQATT, CDR2 SNEGSKA (reference sequence). CDR3 protein: CSARLGMVEQYF. The CDR3 DNA follows: TGCAGTGCTAGGCTGGGTATGGTCGAGCAGTACTTC.

In its sample, this clonotype was seen a few times. V and J are TRBV20-1 and TRBJ1-3; the match to TRBD1 covers 7 bases. The V gene end was trimmed by 6 bases and the J gene end by 0 bases; junction bases not matched to a gene: 8. There are 15 residues in the CDR3. CDR1 and CDR2 (germline): DFQATT, SNEGSKA (reference sequence). CDR3 protein: CSAKTGSHSGNTIYF. CDR3 nucleotide sequence: TGCAGTGCCAAGACAGGGTCCCACTCTGGAAACACCATATATTTT.

V usage is TRBV6-5 and J usage is TRBJ1-5; 8 bases fit TRBD1. The CDR3 is 17 residues long. The V gene end was trimmed by 0 bases and the J gene end by 0 bases; junction bases not matched to a gene: 4. Germline-derived CDR1 and CDR2 are MNHEY and SVGAGI. CDR3 amino acids: CASSYSGQDYSNQPQHF. The CDR3 coding sequence is TGTGCCAGCAGTTACTCGGGACAGGACTATAGCAATCAGCCCCAGCATTTT.

This clonotype was recorded at least ten times. The J gene is TRBJ2-1, the V gene TRBV11-1; 12 positions match TRBD2. Germline-derived CDR1 and CDR2 are SGHAT and FQDESV (reference sequence). The CDR3 length is 15 residues. Trimming removed 5 bases from V and 10 bases from J; junction bases left unmatched: 9. This CDR3 is CASSQRTSGIREQFF. CDR3 sequence (DNA): TGTGCCAGCAGCCAAAGGACTAGCGGGATAAGGGAGCAGTTCTTC.

The chain links TRBV6-5 to TRBJ2-1; the D gene is possibly TRBD1 (5 bases). The germline V and J ends were trimmed by 2 bases and 1 base, with 18 bases remaining between them. The germline CDR1 and CDR2 sequences are MNHEY and SVGAGI. CDR3 length: 18 amino acids. The CDR3 bases are TGTGCCAGCAGTTACATGGCATCGACAGACGGTTCCTACAATGAGCAGTTCTTC. This sequence encodes CASSYMASTDGSYNEQFF.

In this sample, this clonotype turned up many times. The rearrangement uses TRBV12-3 or TRBV12-4 and TRBJ2-5; D possibly corresponds to TRBD1 (5 bases). This CDR3 is 14 amino acids long. Trimming took off 6 bases at V and 0 bases at J, with 11 bases between the two ends. This chain's CDR3 is CASRPNRYQETQYF. CDR3 bases: TGTGCCAGCAGACCTAACAGGTACCAAGAGACCCAGTACTTC.

This clonotype was seen only a few times. Because the CDR3 is missing its conserved closing phenylalanine or tryptophan, this is likely a read error. The V call is TRBV20-1, the J call TRBJ2-6; 9 nucleotides agree with TRBD1. V shed 6 bases and J 0 bases; nucleotides not matched to a gene: 6. This CDR3 comprises 16 residues. Germline-derived CDR1 and CDR2 are DFQATT and SNEGSKA (reference sequence). The CDR3 is CSAPGQGLSGANVLTL. For the CDR3, the DNA is TGCAGTGCACCGGGACAGGGCCTCTCTGGGGCCAACGTCCTGACTCTC.

This rearrangement joins TRBV28 to TRBJ1-4; 9 bases are a match to TRBD1. J was trimmed by 0 bases and V by 6 bases; bases with no gene match: 8. The germline CDR1 and CDR2 sequences are MDHEN and SYDVKM. CDR3 size: 17 residues. CDR3 DNA sequence: TGTGCCAGCAGCCCTGACAGGGGGATGACAACTAATGAAAAACTGTTTTTT. Protein sequence: CASSPDRGMTTNEKLFF.

The rearrangement joins TRBV30 to TRBJ2-2; 10 bases fit TRBD2. The J segment lost 1 base and the V segment lost 2 bases, leaving 7 bases of the junction unmatched. From germline, CDR1 is GTSNPN and CDR2 SVGIG (reference sequence). This CDR3 has 17 residues. CDR3: CAWSSLAGAKNTGELFF. CDR3 coding DNA: TGTGCCTGGAGTTCGCTAGCGGGAGCCAAGAACACCGGGGAGCTGTTTTTT.

The chain is built from TRBV19 and TRBJ1-5, with unresolved D. Looked up from germline, CDR1 is LNHDA and CDR2 is SQIVND (reference sequence). V shed 3 bases and J shed 0 bases, with 18 bases lying between them. CDR3 length: 18 residues. The CDR3 reads CASSIPSDTTYSNQPQHF. CDR3 DNA sequence: TGTGCCAGTAGTATTCCCTCCGACACGACCTATAGCAATCAGCCCCAGCATTTT.

For this clonotype: This may stem from a read error, because a much larger clone lies one nucleotide away. CDR3 sequence (DNA): TGTGCCAGCAGTGATGGGGGGCAGAGGATCGGCGGCTACACCTTC. It is translated as CASSDGGQRIGGYTF. This sequence joins TRBV27 and TRBJ1-2; perhaps TRBD1 as D (6 bases). From germline, CDR1 is MNHEY and CDR2 SMNVEV (reference sequence). V was clipped by 5 bases and J by 8 bases, with 21 bases between them. This CDR3 is built from 15 residues.